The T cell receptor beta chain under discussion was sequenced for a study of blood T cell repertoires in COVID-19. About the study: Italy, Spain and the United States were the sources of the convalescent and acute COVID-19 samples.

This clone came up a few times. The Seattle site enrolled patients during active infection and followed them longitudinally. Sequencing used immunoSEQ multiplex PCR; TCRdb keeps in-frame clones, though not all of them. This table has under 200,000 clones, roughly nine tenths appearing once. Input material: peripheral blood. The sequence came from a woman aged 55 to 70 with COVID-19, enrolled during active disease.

CDR3 bases: TGTGCCTGGAGTTTAACAGGGTTGAGGAATCAGCCCCAGCATTTT. Translation gives CAWSLTGLRNQPQHF. This chain joins TRBV30 and TRBJ1-5; the D gene is possibly TRBD1 (6 bases). Germline V CDR1 and CDR2: GTSNPN, SVGIG (reference sequence). Deletions cut 2 bases from V and 4 bases from J, with 15 bases between. The CDR3 is made up of 15 amino acids. Full variable domain (remainder filled in from reference TRBV30 and TRBJ1-5): SQTIHQWPATLVQPVGSPLSLECTVEGTSNPNLYWYRQAAGRGLQLLFYSVGIGQISSEVPQNLSASRPQDRQFILSSKKLLLSDSGFYLCAWSLTGLRNQPQHFGDGTRLSIL.